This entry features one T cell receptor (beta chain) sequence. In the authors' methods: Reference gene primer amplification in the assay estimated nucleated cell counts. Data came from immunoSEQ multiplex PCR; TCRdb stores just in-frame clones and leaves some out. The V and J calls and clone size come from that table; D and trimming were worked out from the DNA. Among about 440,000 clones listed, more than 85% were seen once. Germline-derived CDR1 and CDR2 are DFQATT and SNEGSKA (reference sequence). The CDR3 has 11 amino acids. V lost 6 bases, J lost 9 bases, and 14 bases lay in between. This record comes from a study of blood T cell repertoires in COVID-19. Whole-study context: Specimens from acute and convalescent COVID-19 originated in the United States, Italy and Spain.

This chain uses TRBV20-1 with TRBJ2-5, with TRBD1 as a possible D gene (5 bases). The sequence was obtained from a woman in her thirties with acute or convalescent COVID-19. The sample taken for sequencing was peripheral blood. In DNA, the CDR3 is TGCAGTGCCGGACATGGATTCGCCCAGTACTTC. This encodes CSAGHGFAQYF.